Below are 9 T cell receptor beta chains sequenced from a single sample in a study of blood T cell repertoires in COVID-19. TCRdb's table, derived via immunoSEQ multiplex PCR, lists solely in-frame clones and lacks some. The repertoire includes 300,000 or so clones, 70% to 90% of them detected once, and 5.5% to 8% sits in the top ten. The sample comprised peripheral blood. These receptors were collected from a woman aged 25 to 39 who had recovered from COVID-19.

This rearrangement joins TRBV5-8 to TRBJ2-7, with 8 bases matching TRBD1. CDR1 SGHTS and CDR2 YDEGEE come from the germline V gene. The trim removed 4 bases at V and 5 bases at J, leaving 2 bases unmatched. CDR3 length: 12 residues. This chain's CDR3 is CASSLTGDEQYF. The CDR3 DNA follows: TGTGCCAGCAGCCTGACAGGGGACGAGCAGTACTTC.

This rearrangement joins TRBV27 to TRBJ2-1; a possible D gene is TRBD2 (6 bases). The CDR3 has 16 residues. Germline lookup yields CDR1 MNHEY and CDR2 SMNVEV (reference sequence). Between the trimmed V and J ends, which lost 10 bases and 7 bases, there was a span of 26 bases. The CDR3 spells CATFSPDGGSGNEQFF. For the CDR3, the DNA is TGTGCCACCTTTTCTCCAGATGGGGGGTCGGGAAATGAGCAGTTCTTC.

V and J are TRBV7-3 and TRBJ2-3, with D unclear. Trimming took off 2 bases at V and 3 bases at J, with 6 bases between the two ends. Germline CDR1 SGHTA, CDR2 FQGTGA. The length of the CDR3 is 13 residues. CDR3 region: CASSLHRTDTQYF. The CDR3 DNA follows: TGTGCCAGCAGCTTACACAGAACAGATACGCAGTATTTT.

The CDR3 DNA reads as TGTGCCAGCACCGAAGGGGGTAACTATGGCTACACCTTC. Translating gives CASTEGGNYGYTF. This chain uses TRBV6-5 with TRBJ1-2, with D maybe TRBD1 (6 bases). There are 13 residues in the CDR3. CDR1 and CDR2 (germline): MNHEY, SVGAGI. V was cut by 7 bases and J by 1 base, with 10 bases left in between.

The rearrangement joins TRBV3-1 (or the pseudogene TRBV3-2) to TRBJ2-5, with 10 nucleotides matching TRBD2. The V gene's germline CDR1 is LGHDT and CDR2 YNNKEL (reference sequence). Trimming at V came to 5 bases and at J to 1 base, leaving 7 bases not matched to a gene. The CDR3 totals 16 residues. CDR3 coding DNA: TGTGCCAGCAGCACCTGGGCTAGCGGGGGCCAAGAGACCCAGTACTTC. Protein sequence: CASSTWASGGQETQYF.

The chain couples TRBV27 to TRBJ2-2; no reliable D call. Germline lookup yields CDR1 MNHEY and CDR2 SMNVEV (reference sequence). Trimming removed 1 base from V and 4 bases from J, with 16 bases in between. The CDR3 totals 17 residues. The CDR3 spells CASSLWHWASLTGELFF. The CDR3 DNA is TGTGCCAGCAGTTTATGGCATTGGGCTTCCCTCACCGGGGAGCTGTTTTTT.

The chain has TRBV9 and TRBJ2-7; the match to TRBD2 covers 10 bases. Germline lookup yields CDR1 SGDLS and CDR2 YYNGEE. V gave up 4 bases and J gave up 2 bases; unmatched junction bases: 3. The CDR3 is 14 amino acids. The CDR3 loop is CASSISGGPYEQYF. In DNA, the CDR3 is TGTGCCAGCAGCATTAGCGGGGGGCCCTACGAGCAGTACTTC. Looking up the rest from reference TRBV9 and TRBJ2-7 gives the full variable domain: DSGVTQTPKHLITATGQRVTLRCSPRSGDLSVYWYQQSLDQGLQFLIQYYNGEERAKGNILERFSAQQFPDLHSELNLSSLELGDSALYFCASSISGGPYEQYFGPGTRLTVT.

The CDR3: CASSHQAVAGPYEQYF. DNA for the CDR3: TGTGCCAGTAGTCACCAGGCAGTAGCGGGGCCCTACGAGCAGTACTTC. The rearrangement links TRBV19 to TRBJ2-7; 8 nucleotides line up with TRBD2. In germline, CDR1 is LNHDA, CDR2 SQIVND (reference sequence). V gave up 5 bases and J gave up 2 bases; unmatched junction bases: 11. The CDR3 has 16 amino acids.

V gene TRBV11-2 combines with J gene TRBJ2-1; D possibly corresponds to TRBD1 (5 bases). The CDR3 extends over 15 amino acids. V was pared by 2 bases and J by 7 bases, with 15 bases between. CDR1 is SGHAT and CDR2 is FQNNGV in the germline V gene. CDR3 in DNA: TGTGCCAGCAGCTTACAGGGAACGCACACAAATGAGCAGTTCTTC. This gives the protein CASSLQGTHTNEQFF.